This paragraph covers one T cell receptor delta chain sequence. TCRdb fed the RT-PCR reads to CATT. The profile shows over 7,500 delta-chain clones, roughly 15% of them singletons. The data were taken from a study of gamma-delta T cells after stem cell transplantation. There are 15 residues in the CDR3. CDR1 and CDR2 (germline): GEAIGNYY, EKD. The ends lost 3 bases at V and 0 bases at J; junction bases unmatched: 4. The V and J genes are TRDV2 and TRDJ1; 9 bases match TRDD3. The clonotype comes from a human donor. It is not recorded whose cells these are; they may come from a transplant donor. The sequenced material came from gamma-delta T cells. The CDR3 here is CACDVLGEYTDKLIF. For the CDR3, the DNA is TGTGCCTGTGACGTACTGGGGGAGTACACCGATAAACTCATCTTT.